These 8 T cell receptor beta chains share one sample of origin, sequenced in a study of blood T cell repertoires in COVID-19. The protocol was immunoSEQ multiplex PCR, while the TCRdb copy is restricted to in-frame clones and leaves out a portion. The sample yields 200,000 to 250,000 clones, around 82% seen once. The sample comprised peripheral blood. The receptors come from a woman in her 70s with acute or convalescent COVID-19.

V usage is TRBV27 and J usage is TRBJ2-2; no definite D call. Per germline, CDR1 MNHEY and CDR2 SMNVEV (reference sequence). The V end lost 2 bases, the J end lost 4 bases, and 14 bases lay between the germline ends. This CDR3 spans 16 amino acids. The CDR3 nucleotides read TGTGCCAGCAGTTTAGGTCAGGCAAAATCCACCGGGGAGCTGTTTTTT. Its protein product is CASSLGQAKSTGELFF.

J is TRBJ1-4 and V is TRBV28, with 11 bases matching TRBD1. Germline V lookup: CDR1 MDHEN, CDR2 SYDVKM. The CDR3 extends over 13 amino acids. V lost 10 bases, J lost 6 bases, and 4 bases stayed unmatched. In nucleotides, the CDR3 is TGTGCCACCCAGGGACAGGGGGATGAAAAACTGTTTTTT. Its protein product is CATQGQGDEKLFF.

The V call is TRBV6-1, the J call TRBJ2-1, with TRBD2 identical over 8 bases. CDR1 MNHNS and CDR2 SASEGT come from the germline V gene. This CDR3 is built from 16 residues. The trim removed 4 bases at V and 7 bases at J, leaving 12 bases unmatched. DNA for the CDR3: TGTGCCAGCAGTGCCTATTTCGGGAGGGCCGGGAATGAGCAGTTCTTC. This sequence encodes CASSAYFGRAGNEQFF.

The rearrangement joins TRBV14 to TRBJ1-2; the D gene is possibly TRBD1 (5 bases). CDR1 SGHDN and CDR2 FVKESK come from the germline V gene. V lost 1 base and J 4 bases, leaving 16 bases between the germline ends. The CDR3 is made up of 16 amino acids. The CDR3 DNA reads TGTGCCAGCAGCCAAGTTACGGGGGGGATAGGCTATGGCTACACCTTC. Translated: CASSQVTGGIGYGYTF. Looking up the rest from reference TRBV14 and TRBJ1-2 gives the full variable domain: EAGVTQFPSHSVIEKGQTVTLRCDPISGHDNLYWYRRVMGKEIKFLLHFVKESKQDESGMPNNRFLAERTGGTYSTLKVQPAELEDSGVYFCASSQVTGGIGYGYTFGSGTRLTVV.

This chain joins TRBV10-3 and TRBJ2-5; D is possibly TRBD2 (6 bases). Germline CDR1 and CDR2: ENHRY and SYGVKD. Trimming left V 9 bases short and J 8 bases short, with 10 bases between. The CDR3 has 10 residues. The CDR3, as DNA: TGTGCCATTCCGGGACTCACCCAGTACTTC. It encodes CAIPGLTQYF.

The chain combines TRBV5-1 with TRBJ2-7; TRBD1 is a possible D gene (6 bases). V was pared by 1 base and J by 2 bases, with 13 bases between. The CDR3 sequence is 15 residues long. The germline V gene has CDR1 SGHRS and CDR2 YFSETQ. As DNA, the CDR3 is TGCGCCAGCAGCTTGATAGCCCCAGGGGCCTACGAGCAGTACTTC. Residues: CASSLIAPGAYEQYF. Variable domain in full (rest from reference TRBV5-1 and TRBJ2-7): KAGVTQTPRYLIKTRGQQVTLSCSPISGHRSVSWYQQTPGQGLQFLFEYFSETQRNKGNFPGRFSGRQFSNSRSEMNVSTLELGDSALYLCASSLIAPGAYEQYFGPGTRLTVT.

The chain carries TRBV5-1 and TRBJ1-1; D gene ambiguous. Per germline, CDR1 SGHRS and CDR2 YFSETQ. V lost 4 bases and J 3 bases, leaving 16 bases between the germline ends. This CDR3 is built from 15 residues. For the CDR3, the DNA is TGCGCCAGCAGCCTACTGACTAATCTAGACACTGAAGCTTTCTTT. Translating it yields CASSLLTNLDTEAFF.

This chain uses TRBV24-1 with TRBJ2-3; 16 bases are a match to TRBD2. The V and J ends lost 4 bases and 8 bases, in that order; junction bases with no gene match: 2. The germline V gene has CDR1 KGHDR and CDR2 SFDVKD. CDR3 length equals 15 residues. CDR3 in amino acids: CATSEGLAGGGTQYF. The DNA of the CDR3 is TGTGCCACCAGTGAGGGACTAGCGGGAGGGGGTACGCAGTATTTT.